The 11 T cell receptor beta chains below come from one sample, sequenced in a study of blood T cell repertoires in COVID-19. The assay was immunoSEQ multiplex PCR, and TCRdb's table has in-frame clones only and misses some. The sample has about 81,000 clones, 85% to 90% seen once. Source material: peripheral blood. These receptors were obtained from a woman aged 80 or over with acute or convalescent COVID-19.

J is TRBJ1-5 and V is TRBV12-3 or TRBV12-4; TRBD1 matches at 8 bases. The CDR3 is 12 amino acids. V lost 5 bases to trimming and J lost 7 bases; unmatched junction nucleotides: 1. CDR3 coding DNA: TGTGCCAGCAGTACAGGGGGACAGCCCCAGCATTTT. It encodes CASSTGGQPQHF.

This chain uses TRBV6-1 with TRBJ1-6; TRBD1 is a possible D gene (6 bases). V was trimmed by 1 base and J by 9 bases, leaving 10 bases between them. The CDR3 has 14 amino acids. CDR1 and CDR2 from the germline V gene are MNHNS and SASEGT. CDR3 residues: CASSEGQGTSPLHF. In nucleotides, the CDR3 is TGTGCCAGCAGTGAAGGTCAGGGGACTTCACCCCTCCACTTT.

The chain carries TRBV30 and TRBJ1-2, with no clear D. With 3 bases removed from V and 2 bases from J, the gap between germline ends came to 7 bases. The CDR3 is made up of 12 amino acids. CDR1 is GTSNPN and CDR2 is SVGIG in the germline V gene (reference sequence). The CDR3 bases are TGTGCCTGGAGCCCCACAAACTATGGCTACACCTTC. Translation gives CAWSPTNYGYTF.

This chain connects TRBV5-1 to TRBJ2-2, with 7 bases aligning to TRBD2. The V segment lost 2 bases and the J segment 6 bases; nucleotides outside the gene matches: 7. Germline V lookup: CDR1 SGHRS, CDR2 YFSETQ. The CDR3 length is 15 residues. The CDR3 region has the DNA TGCGCCAGCAGCTTAACGGGGGGACGACCCGGGGAGCTGTTTTTT. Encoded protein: CASSLTGGRPGELFF.

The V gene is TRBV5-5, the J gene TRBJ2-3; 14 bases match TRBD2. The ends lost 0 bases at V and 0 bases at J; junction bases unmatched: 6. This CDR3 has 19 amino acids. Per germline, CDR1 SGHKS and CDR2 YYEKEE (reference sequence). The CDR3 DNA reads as TGTGCCAGCAGCTTGGGAGGACTAGCGGGAGGCTCTAGCACAGATACGCAGTATTTT. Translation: CASSLGGLAGGSSTDTQYF.

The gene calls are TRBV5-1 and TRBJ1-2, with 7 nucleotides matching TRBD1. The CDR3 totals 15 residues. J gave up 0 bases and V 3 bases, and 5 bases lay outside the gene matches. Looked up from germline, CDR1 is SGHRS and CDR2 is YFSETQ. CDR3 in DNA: TGCGCCAGCAGCTCGGGACAGCCTACTAACTATGGCTACACCTTC. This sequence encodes CASSSGQPTNYGYTF.

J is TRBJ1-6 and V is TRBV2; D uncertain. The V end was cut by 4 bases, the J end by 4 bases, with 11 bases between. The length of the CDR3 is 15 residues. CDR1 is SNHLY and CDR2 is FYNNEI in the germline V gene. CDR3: CASSGEQPYNSPLHF. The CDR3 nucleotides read TGTGCCAGCAGTGGAGAACAGCCGTATAATTCACCCCTCCACTTT.

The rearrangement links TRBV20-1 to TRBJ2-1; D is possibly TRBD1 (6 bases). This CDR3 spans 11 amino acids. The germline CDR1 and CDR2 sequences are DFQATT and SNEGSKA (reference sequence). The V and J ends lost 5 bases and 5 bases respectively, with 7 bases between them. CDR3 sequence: CSAWTDNEQFF. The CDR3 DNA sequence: TGCAGTGCTTGGACAGACAATGAGCAGTTCTTC.

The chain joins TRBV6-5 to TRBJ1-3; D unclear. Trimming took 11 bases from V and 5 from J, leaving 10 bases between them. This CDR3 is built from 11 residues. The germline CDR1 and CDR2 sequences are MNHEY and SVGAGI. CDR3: CAAEGRNTIYF. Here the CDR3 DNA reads TGTGCCGCGGAGGGAAGAAACACCATATATTTT.

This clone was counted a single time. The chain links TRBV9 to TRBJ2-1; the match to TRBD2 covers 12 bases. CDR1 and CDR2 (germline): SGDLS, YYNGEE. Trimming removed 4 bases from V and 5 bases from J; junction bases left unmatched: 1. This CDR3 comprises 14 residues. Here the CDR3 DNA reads TGTGCCAGCAGCCTAGCGGGAGGGAACAATGAGCAGTTCTTC. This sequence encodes CASSLAGGNNEQFF.

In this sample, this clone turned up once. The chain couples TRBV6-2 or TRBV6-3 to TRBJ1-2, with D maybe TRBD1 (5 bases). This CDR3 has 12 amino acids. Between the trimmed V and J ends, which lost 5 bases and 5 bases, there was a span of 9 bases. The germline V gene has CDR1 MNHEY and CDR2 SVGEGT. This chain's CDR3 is CASSQTVYGYTF. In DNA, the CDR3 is TGTGCCAGCAGTCAGACAGTATATGGCTACACCTTC.